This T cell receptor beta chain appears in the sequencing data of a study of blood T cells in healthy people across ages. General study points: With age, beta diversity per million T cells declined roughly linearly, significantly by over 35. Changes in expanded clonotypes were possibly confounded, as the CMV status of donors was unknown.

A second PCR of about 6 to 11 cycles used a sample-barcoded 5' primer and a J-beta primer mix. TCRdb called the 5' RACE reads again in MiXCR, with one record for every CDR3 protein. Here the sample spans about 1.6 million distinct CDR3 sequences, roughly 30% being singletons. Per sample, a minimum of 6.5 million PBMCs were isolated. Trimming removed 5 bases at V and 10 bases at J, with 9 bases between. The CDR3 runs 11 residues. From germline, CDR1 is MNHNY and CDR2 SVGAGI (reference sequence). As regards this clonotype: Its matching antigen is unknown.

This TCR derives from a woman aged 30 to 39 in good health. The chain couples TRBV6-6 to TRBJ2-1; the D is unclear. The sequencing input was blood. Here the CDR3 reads CASSKVGEQFF. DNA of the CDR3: TGTGCCAGCAGTAAGGTGGGAGAGCAGTTCTTC.